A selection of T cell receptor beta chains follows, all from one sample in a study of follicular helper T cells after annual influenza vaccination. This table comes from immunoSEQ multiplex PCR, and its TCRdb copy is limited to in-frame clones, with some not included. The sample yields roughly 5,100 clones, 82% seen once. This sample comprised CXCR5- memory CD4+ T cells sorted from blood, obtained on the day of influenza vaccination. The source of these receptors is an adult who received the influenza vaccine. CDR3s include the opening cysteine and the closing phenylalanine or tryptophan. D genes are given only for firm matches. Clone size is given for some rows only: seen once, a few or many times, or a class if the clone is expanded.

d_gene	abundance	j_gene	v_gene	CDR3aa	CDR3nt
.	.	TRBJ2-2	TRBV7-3	CASSLMGPGRRTGELFF	TGTGCCAGCAGCTTAATGGGACCGGGACGACGCACCGGGGAGCTGTTTTTT
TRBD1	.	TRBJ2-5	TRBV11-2	CASSLAGQGLETQYF	TGTGCCAGCAGCTTGGCAGGACAGGGACTGGAGACCCAGTACTTC
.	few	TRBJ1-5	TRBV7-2	CASSPGTPAGPQHF	TGTGCCAGCAGCCCCGGGACACCTGCGGGGCCCCAGCATTTT
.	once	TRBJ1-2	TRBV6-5	CASSYDTPSYGYTF	TGTGCCAGCAGTTACGACACACCGTCCTATGGCTACACCTTC
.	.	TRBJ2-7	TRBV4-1	CASSQTGDESPYEQYF	TGCGCCAGCAGCCAAACCGGGGACGAATCGCCCTACGAGCAGTACTTC
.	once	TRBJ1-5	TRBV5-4	CASSQDRDQPQHF	TGTGCCAGCAGCCAAGATCGAGATCAGCCCCAGCATTTT
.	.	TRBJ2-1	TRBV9	CASSRWGGYNEQFF	TGTGCCAGCAGCCGTTGGGGAGGCTACAATGAGCAGTTCTTC
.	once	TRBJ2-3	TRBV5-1	CASSLGDLGTDTQYF	TGCGCCAGCAGCTTGGGAGATCTAGGCACAGATACGCAGTATTTT
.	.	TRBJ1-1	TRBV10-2	CASRPGPSNTEAFF	TGCGCCAGCAGGCCGGGACCTAGTAACACTGAAGCTTTCTTT
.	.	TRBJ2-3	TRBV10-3	CAISEPSRGTDTQYF	TGTGCCATCAGTGAGCCTAGCCGGGGCACAGATACGCAGTATTTT
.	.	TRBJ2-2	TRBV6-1	CASRARVGAGELFF	TGTGCCAGCCGGGCCAGGGTAGGGGCCGGGGAGCTGTTTTTT
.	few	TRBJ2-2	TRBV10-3	CAIGNTGELFF	TGTGCCATCGGAAACACCGGGGAGCTGTTTTTT
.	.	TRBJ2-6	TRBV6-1	CASTTLSGANVLTF	TGTGCCAGCACTACGCTATCTGGGGCCAACGTCCTGACTTTC
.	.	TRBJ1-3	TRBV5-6	CASMMTGRGNTIYF	TGTGCCAGCATGATGACAGGACGAGGAAACACCATATATTTT
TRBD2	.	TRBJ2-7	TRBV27	CASSFLPSGYEQYF	TGTGCCAGCAGTTTTTTGCCTAGCGGATACGAGCAGTACTTC
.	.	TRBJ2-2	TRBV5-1	CASSLPNTGELFF	TGCGCCAGCAGCTTGCCGAACACCGGGGAGCTGTTTTTT
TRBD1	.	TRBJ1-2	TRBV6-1	CASSEWVWDREKSNYGYTF	TGTGCCAGCAGTGAATGGGTTTGGGACAGGGAAAAAAGTAACTATGGCTACACCTTC
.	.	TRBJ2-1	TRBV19	CASRTNLGSEQFF	TGTGCCAGTCGCACCAATCTGGGGAGTGAGCAGTTCTTC
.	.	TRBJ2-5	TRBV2	CASSERETQYF	TGTGCCAGCAGTGAAAGGGAGACCCAGTACTTC
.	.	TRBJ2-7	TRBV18	CASSPNYEQYF	TGTGCCAGCTCACCGAACTACGAGCAGTACTTC
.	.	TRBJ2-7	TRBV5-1	CASSLSGTGAYEQYF	TGCGCCAGCAGCCTATCCGGGACGGGCGCTTACGAGCAGTACTTC
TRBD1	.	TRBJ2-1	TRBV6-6	CASTFTGDRGNEQFF	TGTGCCAGCACCTTTACCGGTGACAGGGGGAATGAGCAGTTCTTC
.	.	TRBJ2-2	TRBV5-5	CASSLDQGPNTGELFF	TGTGCCAGCAGCTTGGATCAGGGACCGAACACCGGGGAGCTGTTTTTT
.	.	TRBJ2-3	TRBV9	CASSVGGDTQYF	TGTGCCAGCAGCGTAGGCGGCGATACGCAGTATTTT
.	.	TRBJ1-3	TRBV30	CAWTKPLGDTIYF	TGTGCCTGGACCAAACCCTTGGGGGACACCATATATTTT
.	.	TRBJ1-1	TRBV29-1	CSVVRGRGTEAFF	TGCAGCGTTGTTCGGGGGCGAGGTACTGAAGCTTTCTTT
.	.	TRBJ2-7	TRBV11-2	CASSSRDRDGNYEQYF	TGTGCCAGCAGCTCTAGGGACCGGGACGGGAACTACGAGCAGTACTTC
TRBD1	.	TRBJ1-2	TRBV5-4	CASSRRDRVYGYTF	TGTGCCAGCAGCCGCCGGGACAGGGTCTATGGCTACACCTTC
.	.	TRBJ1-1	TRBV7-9	CASSPGRQMNTEAFF	TGTGCCAGCAGCCCAGGGCGGCAGATGAACACTGAAGCTTTCTTT
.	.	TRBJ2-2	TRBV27	CASSFLNTGELFF	TGTGCCAGCAGTTTCTTGAACACCGGGGAGCTGTTTTTT
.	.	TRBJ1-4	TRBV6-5	CATQGRTNEKLFF	TGTGCCACCCAGGGAAGAACTAATGAAAAACTGTTTTTT
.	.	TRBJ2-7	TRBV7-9	CASGKGAGEQYF	TGTGCCAGCGGTAAGGGGGCGGGAGAGCAGTACTTC
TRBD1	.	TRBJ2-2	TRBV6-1	CASETGGAGTGELFF	TGTGCCAGCGAGACAGGGGGCGCGGGCACCGGGGAGCTGTTTTTT
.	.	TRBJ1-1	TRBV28	CASRQGGTEAFF	TGTGCCAGCAGACAGGGCGGAACTGAAGCTTTCTTT
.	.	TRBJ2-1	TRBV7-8	CASSFRRASYNEQFF	TGTGCCAGCAGCTTTAGGAGGGCCTCCTACAATGAGCAGTTCTTC
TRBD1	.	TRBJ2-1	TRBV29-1	CSALPWTGRSEQFF	TGCAGCGCCCTCCCTTGGACAGGCCGATCTGAGCAGTTCTTC
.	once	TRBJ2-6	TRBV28	CASSTSVGTLREVLTF	TGTGCCAGCAGTACATCTGTGGGGACCCTAAGAGAGGTCCTGACTTTC
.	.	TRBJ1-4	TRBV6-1	CASSPGSTGEKLFF	TGTGCCAGCAGTCCCGGGTCCACGGGGGAAAAACTGTTTTTT
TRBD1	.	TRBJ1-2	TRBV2	CASTGQGANYGYTF	TGTGCCAGCACTGGACAGGGAGCTAACTATGGCTACACCTTC
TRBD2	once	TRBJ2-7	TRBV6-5	CASSYAPGGPYEQYF	TGTGCCAGCAGTTACGCCCCGGGGGGGCCCTACGAGCAGTACTTC